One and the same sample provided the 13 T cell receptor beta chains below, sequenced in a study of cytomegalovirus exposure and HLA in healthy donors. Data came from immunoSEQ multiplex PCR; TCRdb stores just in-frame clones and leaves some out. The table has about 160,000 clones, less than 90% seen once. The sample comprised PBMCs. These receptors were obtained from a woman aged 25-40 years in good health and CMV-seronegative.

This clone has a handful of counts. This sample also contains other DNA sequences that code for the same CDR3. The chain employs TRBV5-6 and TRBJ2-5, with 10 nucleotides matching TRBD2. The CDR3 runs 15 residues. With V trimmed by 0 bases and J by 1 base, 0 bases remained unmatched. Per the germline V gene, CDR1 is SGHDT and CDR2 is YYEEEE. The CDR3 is CASSLGLAGQETQYF. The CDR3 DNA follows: TGTGCCAGCAGCTTGGGACTAGCGGGCCAAGAGACCCAGTACTTC.

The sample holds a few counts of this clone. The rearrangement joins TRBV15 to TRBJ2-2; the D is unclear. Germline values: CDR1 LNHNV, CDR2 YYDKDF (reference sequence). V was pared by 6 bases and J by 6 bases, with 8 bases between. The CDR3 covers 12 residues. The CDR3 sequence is CATRWGSGELFF. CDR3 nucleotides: TGTGCCACCAGGTGGGGTTCCGGGGAGCTGTTTTTT.

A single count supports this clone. The CDR3 region has the DNA TGTGCCAGCAGCCAAGAGCACTCGCGGGGACTAGCGGGGGGGCCCACAGATACGCAGTATTTT. As protein: CASSQEHSRGLAGGPTDTQYF. This sequence joins TRBV4-2 and TRBJ2-3, with TRBD2 matching over 16 bases. This CDR3 spans 21 amino acids. Trimming removed 0 bases from V and 2 bases from J; junction bases left unmatched: 11. Per the germline V gene, CDR1 is LGHNA and CDR2 is YNFKEQ.

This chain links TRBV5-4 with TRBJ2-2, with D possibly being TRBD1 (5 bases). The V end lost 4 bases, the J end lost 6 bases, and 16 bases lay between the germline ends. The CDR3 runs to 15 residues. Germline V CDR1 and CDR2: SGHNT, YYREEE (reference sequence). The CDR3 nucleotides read TGTGCCAGCAGCCCGCCCTCAGGGCAATCCGGGGAGCTGTTTTTT. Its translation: CASSPPSGQSGELFF.

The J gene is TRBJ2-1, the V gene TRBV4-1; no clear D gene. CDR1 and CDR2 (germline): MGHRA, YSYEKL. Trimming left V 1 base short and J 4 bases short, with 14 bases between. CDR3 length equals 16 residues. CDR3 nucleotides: TGCGCCAGCAGCCAAGGTGGCAGTACGGTATACAATGAGCAGTTCTTC. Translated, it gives CASSQGGSTVYNEQFF.

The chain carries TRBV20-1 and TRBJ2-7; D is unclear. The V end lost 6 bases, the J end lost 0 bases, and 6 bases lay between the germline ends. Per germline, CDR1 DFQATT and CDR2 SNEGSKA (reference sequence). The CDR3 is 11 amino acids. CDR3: CSAYSSYEQYF. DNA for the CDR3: TGCAGTGCGTACAGCTCCTACGAGCAGTACTTC.

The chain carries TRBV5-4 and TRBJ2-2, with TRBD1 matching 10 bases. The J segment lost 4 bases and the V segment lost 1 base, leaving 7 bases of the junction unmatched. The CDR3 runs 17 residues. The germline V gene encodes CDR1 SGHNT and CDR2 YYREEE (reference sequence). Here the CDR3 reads CASSLPGQGFSTGELFF. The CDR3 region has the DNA TGTGCCAGCAGCTTGCCGGGACAGGGGTTCAGCACCGGGGAGCTGTTTTTT. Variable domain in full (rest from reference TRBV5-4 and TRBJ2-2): ETGVTQSPTHLIKTRGQQVTLRCSSQSGHNTVSWYQQALGQGPQFIFQYYREEENGRGNFPPRFSGLQFPNYSSELNVNALELDDSALYLCASSLPGQGFSTGELFFGEGSRLTVL.

The CDR3 DNA follows: TGTGCCAGCAGCTACGGGGGGCAAGAGACCCAGTACTTC. Translating it yields CASSYGGQETQYF. The chain joins TRBV11-3 to TRBJ2-5; TRBD2 agrees at 7 bases. Germline assignment: CDR1 SGHNT and CDR2 YENEEA. The length of the CDR3 is 13 residues. V trimming: 4 bases; J trimming: 2 bases; junction bases outside the gene matches: 1.

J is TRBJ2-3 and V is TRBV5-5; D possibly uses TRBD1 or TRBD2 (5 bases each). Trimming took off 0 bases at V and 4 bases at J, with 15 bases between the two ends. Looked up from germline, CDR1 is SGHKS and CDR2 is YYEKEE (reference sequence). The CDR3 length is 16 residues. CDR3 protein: CASSLAPLGTSDTQYF. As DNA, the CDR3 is TGTGCCAGCAGCTTGGCCCCGCTGGGGACCTCAGATACGCAGTATTTT. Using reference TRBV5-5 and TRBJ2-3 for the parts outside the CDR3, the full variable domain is DAGVTQSPTHLIKTRGQQVTLRCSPISGHKSVSWYQQVLGQGPQFIFQYYEKEERGRGNFPDRFSARQFPNYSSELNVNALLLGDSALYLCASSLAPLGTSDTQYFGPGTRLTVL.

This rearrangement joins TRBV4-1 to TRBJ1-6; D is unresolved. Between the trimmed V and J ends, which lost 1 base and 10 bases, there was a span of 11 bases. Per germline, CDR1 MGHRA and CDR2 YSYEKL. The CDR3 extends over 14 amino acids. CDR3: CASSQVASESPLHF. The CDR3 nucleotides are TGCGCCAGCAGCCAAGTCGCAAGCGAATCACCCCTCCACTTT.

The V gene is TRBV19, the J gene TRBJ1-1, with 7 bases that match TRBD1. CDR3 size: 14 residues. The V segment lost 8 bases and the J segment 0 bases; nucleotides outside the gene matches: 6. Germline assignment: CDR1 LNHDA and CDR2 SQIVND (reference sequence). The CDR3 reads CASLAQGMNTEAFF. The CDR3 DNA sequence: TGTGCCAGTCTCGCACAGGGGATGAACACTGAAGCTTTCTTT. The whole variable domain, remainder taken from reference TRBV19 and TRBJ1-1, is DGGITQSPKYLFRKEGQNVTLSCEQNLNHDAMYWYRQDPGQGLRLIYYSQIVNDFQKGDIAEGYSVSREKKESFPLTVTSAQKNPTAFYLCASLAQGMNTEAFFGQGTRLTVV.

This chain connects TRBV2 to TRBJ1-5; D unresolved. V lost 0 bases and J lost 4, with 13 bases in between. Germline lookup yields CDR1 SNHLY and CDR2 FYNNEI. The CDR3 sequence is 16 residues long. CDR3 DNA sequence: TGTGCCAGCAGTGAAGCGGTAGGAGCTGCTAATCAGCCCCAGCATTTT. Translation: CASSEAVGAANQPQHF. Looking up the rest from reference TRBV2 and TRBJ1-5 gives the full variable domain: EPEVTQTPSHQVTQMGQEVILRCVPISNHLYFYWYRQILGQKVEFLVSFYNNEISEKSEIFDDQFSVERPDGSNFTLKIRSTKLEDSAMYFCASSEAVGAANQPQHFGDGTRLSIL.

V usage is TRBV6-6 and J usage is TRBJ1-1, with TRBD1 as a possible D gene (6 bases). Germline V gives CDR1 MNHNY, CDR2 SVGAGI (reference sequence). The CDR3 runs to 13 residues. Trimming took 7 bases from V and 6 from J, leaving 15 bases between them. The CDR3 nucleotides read TGTGCCAGCACCCACCGGGACACCCCTGAAGCTTTCTTT. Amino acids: CASTHRDTPEAFF.